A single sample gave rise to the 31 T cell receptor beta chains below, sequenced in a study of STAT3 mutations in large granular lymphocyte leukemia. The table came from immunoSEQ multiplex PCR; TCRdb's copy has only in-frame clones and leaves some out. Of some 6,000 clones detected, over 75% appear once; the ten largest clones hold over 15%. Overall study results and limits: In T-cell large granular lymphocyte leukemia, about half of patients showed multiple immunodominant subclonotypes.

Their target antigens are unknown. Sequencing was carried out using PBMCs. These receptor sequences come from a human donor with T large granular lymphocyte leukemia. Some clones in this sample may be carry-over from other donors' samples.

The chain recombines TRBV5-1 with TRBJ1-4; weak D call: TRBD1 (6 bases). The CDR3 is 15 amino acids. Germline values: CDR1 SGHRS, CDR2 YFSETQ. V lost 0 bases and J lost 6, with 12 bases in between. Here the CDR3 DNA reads TGCGCCAGCAGCTTGGACGGGGGCTCTGATGAAAAACTGTTTTTT. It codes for CASSLDGGSDEKLFF. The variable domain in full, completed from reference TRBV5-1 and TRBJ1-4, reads KAGVTQTPRYLIKTRGQQVTLSCSPISGHRSVSWYQQTPGQGLQFLFEYFSETQRNKGNFPGRFSGRQFSNSRSEMNVSTLELGDSALYLCASSLDGGSDEKLFFGSGTQLSVL.

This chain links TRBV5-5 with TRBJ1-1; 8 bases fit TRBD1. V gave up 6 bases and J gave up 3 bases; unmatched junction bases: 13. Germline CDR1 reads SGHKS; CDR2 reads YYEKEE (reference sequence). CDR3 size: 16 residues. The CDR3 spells CASTFSGTGVYTEAFF. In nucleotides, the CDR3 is TGTGCCAGCACCTTCTCCGGGACAGGAGTTTACACTGAAGCTTTCTTT.

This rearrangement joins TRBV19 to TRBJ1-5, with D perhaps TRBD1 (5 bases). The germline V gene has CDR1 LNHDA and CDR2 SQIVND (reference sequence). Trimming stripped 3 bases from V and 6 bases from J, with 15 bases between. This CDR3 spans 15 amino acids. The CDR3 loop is CASSIPGRVGQPQHF. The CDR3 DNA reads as TGTGCCAGTAGTATTCCAGGGAGGGTAGGTCAGCCCCAGCATTTT.

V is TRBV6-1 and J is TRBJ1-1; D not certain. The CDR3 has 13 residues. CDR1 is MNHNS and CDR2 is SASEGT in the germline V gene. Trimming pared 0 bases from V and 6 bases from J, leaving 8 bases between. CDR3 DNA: TGTGCCAGCAGTGAAGCCTCTCAGCCTGAAGCTTTCTTT. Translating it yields CASSEASQPEAFF.

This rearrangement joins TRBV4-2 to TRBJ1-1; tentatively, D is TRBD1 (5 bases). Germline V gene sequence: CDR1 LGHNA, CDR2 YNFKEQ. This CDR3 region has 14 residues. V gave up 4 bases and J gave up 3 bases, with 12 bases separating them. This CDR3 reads CASSPGTIDTEAFF. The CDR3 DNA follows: TGTGCCAGCAGCCCCGGGACGATAGACACTGAAGCTTTCTTT.

The chain's CDR3 is CASSPGPGTNEQYF. The CDR3 nucleotides read TGTGCCAGCAGCCCGGGACCCGGGACCAACGAGCAGTACTTC. The chain links TRBV5-6 to TRBJ2-7; D possibly uses TRBD1 or TRBD2 (5 bases each). The CDR3 covers 14 residues. V was shortened by 4 bases and J by 5 bases, with 16 bases between the two germline ends. Germline-derived CDR1 and CDR2 are SGHDT and YYEEEE.

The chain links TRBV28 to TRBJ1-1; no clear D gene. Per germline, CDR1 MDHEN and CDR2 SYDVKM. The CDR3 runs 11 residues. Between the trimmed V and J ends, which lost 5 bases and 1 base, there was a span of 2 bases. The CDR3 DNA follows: TGTGCCAGCAGTCCGAACACTGAAGCTTTCTTT. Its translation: CASSPNTEAFF.

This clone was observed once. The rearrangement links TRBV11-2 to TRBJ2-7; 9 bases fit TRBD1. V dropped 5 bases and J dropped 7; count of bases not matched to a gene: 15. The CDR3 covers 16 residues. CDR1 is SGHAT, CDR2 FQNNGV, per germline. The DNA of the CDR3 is TGTGCCAGCAGCCTAGGTCGGGGGACAGGGTCTTTTGAGCAGTACTTC. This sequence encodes CASSLGRGTGSFEQYF.

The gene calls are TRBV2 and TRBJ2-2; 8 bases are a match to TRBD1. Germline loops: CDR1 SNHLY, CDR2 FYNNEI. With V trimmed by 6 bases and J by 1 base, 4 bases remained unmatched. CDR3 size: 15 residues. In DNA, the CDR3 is TGTGCCAGCAGCGCGGACAGGGTGAACACCGGGGAGCTGTTTTTT. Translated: CASSADRVNTGELFF.

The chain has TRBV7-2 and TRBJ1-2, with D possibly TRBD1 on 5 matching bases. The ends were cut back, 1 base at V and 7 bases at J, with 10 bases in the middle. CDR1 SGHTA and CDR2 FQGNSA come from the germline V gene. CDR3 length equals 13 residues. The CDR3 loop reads CASSLEGRRGYTF. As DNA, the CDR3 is TGTGCCAGCAGCTTAGAGGGGCGGCGTGGCTACACCTTC.

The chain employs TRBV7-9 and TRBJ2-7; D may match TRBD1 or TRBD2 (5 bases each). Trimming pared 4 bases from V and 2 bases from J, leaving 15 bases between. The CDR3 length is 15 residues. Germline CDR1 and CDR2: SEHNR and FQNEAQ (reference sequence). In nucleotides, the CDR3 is TGTGCCAGCAGCTGGGACCGGGACGGAGCCTACGAGCAGTACGTC. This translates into CASSWDRDGAYEQYV.

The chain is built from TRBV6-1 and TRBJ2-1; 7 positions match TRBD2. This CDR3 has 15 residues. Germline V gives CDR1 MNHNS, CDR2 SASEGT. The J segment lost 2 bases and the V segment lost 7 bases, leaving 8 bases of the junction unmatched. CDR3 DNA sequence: TGTGCCAGCACCGTACGGCTAGCGGCCTACAATGAGCAGTTCTTC. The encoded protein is CASTVRLAAYNEQFF.

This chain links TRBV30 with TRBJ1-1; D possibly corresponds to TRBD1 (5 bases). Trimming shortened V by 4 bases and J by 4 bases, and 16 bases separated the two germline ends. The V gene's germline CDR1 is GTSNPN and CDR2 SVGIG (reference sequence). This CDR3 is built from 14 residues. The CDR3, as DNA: TGTGCCTGGAACTCAGGGAGAAGTGGCACTGAAGCTTTCTTT. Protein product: CAWNSGRSGTEAFF.

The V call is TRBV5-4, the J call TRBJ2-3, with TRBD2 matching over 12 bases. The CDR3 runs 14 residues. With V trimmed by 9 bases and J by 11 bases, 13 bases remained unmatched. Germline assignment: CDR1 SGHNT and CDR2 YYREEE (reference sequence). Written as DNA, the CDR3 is TGTGCCACATTACTACGGACTAGCGGGGACAAGCAGTATTTT. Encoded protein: CATLLRTSGDKQYF.

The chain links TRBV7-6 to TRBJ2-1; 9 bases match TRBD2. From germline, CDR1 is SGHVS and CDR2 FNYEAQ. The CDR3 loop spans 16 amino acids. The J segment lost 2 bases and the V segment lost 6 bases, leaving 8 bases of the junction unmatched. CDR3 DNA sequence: TGTGCCAGCAGTTCCCACGGACTAGCGACCTACAATGAGCAGTTCTTC. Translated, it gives CASSSHGLATYNEQFF.

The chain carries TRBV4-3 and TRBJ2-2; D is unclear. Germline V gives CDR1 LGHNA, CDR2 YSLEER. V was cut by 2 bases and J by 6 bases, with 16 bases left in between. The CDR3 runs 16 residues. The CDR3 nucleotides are TGCGCCAGCAGCCAAACGATTGGGGTTTGGGCCGGGGAGCTGTTTTTT. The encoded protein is CASSQTIGVWAGELFF.

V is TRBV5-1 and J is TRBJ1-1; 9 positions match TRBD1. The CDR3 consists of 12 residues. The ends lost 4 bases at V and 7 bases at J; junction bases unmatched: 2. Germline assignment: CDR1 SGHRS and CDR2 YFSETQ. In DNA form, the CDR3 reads TGCGCCAGCAGCCTGGGACAGGGTGAAGCTTTCTTT. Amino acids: CASSLGQGEAFF.

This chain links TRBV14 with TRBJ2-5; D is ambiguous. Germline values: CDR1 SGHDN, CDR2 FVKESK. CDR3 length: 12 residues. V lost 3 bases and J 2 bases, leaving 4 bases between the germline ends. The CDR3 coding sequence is TGTGCCAGCAGCCAGTTACAAGAGACCCAGTACTTC. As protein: CASSQLQETQYF.

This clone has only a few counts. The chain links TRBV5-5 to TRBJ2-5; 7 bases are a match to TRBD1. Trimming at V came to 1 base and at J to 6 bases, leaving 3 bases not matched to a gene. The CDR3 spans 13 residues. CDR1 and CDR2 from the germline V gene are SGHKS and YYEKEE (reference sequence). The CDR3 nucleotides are TGTGCCAGCAGCTTGCGGGACAGCCAGACCCAGTACTTC. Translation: CASSLRDSQTQYF.

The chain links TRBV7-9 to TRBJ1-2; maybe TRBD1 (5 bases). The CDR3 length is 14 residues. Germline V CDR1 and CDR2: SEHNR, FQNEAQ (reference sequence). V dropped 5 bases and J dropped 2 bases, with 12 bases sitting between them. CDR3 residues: CASSPAGTNYGYTF. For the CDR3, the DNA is TGTGCCAGCAGCCCTGCCGGGACCAACTATGGCTACACCTTC.

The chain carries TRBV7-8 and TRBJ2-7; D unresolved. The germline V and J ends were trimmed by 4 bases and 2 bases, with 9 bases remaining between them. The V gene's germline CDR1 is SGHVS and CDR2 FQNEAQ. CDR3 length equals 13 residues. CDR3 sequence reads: CASSSYQTYEQYF. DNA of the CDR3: TGTGCCAGCAGCTCCTACCAAACCTACGAGCAGTACTTC.

The CDR3 region is CASSLVGVGNSGDTQYF. CDR3 DNA sequence: TGTGCCAGCAGCTTAGTGGGGGTCGGGAATTCAGGGGATACGCAGTATTTT. The V call is TRBV7-2, the J call TRBJ2-3; possibly TRBD1 or TRBD2 for D (5 bases each). This CDR3 contains 17 residues. Germline V CDR1 and CDR2: SGHTA, FQGNSA. V was pared by 1 base and J by 6 bases, with 20 bases between.

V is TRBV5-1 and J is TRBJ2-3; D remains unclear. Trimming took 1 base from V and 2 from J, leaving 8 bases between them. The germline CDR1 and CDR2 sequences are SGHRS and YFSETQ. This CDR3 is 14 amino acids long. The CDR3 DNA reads TGCGCCAGCAGCTTGAACGGAAACACAGATACGCAGTATTTT. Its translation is CASSLNGNTDTQYF. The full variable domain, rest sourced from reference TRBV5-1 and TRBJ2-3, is KAGVTQTPRYLIKTRGQQVTLSCSPISGHRSVSWYQQTPGQGLQFLFEYFSETQRNKGNFPGRFSGRQFSNSRSEMNVSTLELGDSALYLCASSLNGNTDTQYFGPGTRLTVL.

The CDR3 DNA reads TGTGCCAGCAGTTTACTAATCGGGGGTAATTCACCCCTCCACTTT. Encoded protein: CASSLLIGGNSPLHF. The J gene is TRBJ1-6, the V gene TRBV27; a possible D gene is TRBD1 (5 bases). The CDR3 sequence is 15 residues long. Germline CDR1 reads MNHEY; CDR2 reads SMNVEV (reference sequence). V was trimmed by 2 bases and J by 6 bases, leaving 11 bases between them.

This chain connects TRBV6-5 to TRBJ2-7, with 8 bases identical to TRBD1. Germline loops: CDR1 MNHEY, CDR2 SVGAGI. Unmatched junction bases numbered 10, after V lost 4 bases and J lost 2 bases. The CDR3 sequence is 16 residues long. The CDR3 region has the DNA TGTGCCAGCAGTTCCGACAGGGGCCGGTGGGCCTACGAGCAGTACTTC. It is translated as CASSSDRGRWAYEQYF.

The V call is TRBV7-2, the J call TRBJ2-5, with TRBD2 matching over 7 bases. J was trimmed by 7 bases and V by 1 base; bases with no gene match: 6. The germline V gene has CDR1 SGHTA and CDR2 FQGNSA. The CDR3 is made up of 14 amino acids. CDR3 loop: CASSLGGGPGTQYF. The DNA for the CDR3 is TGTGCCAGCAGCTTAGGGGGAGGGCCCGGGACCCAGTACTTC.

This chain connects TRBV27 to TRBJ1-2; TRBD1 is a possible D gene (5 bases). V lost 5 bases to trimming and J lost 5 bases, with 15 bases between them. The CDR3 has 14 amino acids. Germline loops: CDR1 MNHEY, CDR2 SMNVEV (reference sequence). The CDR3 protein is CASSAGAGDYGYTF. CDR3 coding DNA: TGTGCCAGCAGTGCCGGGGCGGGGGATTATGGCTACACCTTC.

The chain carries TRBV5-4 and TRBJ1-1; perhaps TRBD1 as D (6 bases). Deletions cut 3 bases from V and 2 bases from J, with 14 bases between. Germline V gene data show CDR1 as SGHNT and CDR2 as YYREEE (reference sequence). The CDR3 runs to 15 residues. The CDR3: CASSSLDSPNTEAFF. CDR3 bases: TGTGCCAGCAGCTCCCTGGACAGCCCTAACACTGAAGCTTTCTTT.

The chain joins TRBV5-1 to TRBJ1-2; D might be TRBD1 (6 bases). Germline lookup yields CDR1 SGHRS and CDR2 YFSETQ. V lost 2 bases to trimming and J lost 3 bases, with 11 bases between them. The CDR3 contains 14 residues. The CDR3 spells CASSFGQGYYGYTF. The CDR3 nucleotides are TGCGCCAGCAGCTTTGGGCAGGGGTACTATGGCTACACCTTC.

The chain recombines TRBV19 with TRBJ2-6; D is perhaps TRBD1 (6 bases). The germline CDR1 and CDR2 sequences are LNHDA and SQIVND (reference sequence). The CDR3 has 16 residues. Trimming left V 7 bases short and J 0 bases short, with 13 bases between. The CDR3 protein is CASTETGRSGANVLTF. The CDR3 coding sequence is TGTGCCAGTACCGAGACAGGACGCTCTGGGGCCAACGTCCTGACTTTC.

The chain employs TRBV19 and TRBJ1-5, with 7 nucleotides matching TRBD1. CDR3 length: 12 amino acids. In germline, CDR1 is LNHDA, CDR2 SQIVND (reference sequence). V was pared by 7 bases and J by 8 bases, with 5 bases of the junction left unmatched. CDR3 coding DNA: TGTGCCAGTACCTACAGGGGTGAGCCCCAGCATTTT. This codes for CASTYRGEPQHF. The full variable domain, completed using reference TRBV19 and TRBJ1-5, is DGGITQSPKYLFRKEGQNVTLSCEQNLNHDAMYWYRQDPGQGLRLIYYSQIVNDFQKGDIAEGYSVSREKKESFPLTVTSAQKNPTAFYLCASTYRGEPQHFGDGTRLSIL.